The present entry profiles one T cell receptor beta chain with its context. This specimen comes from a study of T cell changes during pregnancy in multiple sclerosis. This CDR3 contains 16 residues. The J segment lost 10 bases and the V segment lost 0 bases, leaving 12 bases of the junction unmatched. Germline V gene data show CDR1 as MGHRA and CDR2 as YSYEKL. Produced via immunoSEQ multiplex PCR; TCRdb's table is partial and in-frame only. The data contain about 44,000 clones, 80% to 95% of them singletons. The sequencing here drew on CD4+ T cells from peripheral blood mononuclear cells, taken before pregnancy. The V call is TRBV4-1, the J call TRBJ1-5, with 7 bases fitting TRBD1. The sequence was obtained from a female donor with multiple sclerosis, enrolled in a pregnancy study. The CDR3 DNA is TGCGCCAGCAGCCAAGATCGCGGGACAGAATTACGACCCCAGCATTTT. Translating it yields CASSQDRGTELRPQHF.